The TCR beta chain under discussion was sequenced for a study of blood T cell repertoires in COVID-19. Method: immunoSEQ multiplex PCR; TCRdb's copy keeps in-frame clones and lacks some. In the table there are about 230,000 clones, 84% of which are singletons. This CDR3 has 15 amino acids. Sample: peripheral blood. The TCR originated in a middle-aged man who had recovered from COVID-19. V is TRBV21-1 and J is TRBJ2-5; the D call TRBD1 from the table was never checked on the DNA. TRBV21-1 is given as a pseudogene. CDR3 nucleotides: TGTGCCAGCAGCAAAGCGCTCAGGGGGCAAGAGACCCAGTACTTC. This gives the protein CASSKALRGQETQYF.